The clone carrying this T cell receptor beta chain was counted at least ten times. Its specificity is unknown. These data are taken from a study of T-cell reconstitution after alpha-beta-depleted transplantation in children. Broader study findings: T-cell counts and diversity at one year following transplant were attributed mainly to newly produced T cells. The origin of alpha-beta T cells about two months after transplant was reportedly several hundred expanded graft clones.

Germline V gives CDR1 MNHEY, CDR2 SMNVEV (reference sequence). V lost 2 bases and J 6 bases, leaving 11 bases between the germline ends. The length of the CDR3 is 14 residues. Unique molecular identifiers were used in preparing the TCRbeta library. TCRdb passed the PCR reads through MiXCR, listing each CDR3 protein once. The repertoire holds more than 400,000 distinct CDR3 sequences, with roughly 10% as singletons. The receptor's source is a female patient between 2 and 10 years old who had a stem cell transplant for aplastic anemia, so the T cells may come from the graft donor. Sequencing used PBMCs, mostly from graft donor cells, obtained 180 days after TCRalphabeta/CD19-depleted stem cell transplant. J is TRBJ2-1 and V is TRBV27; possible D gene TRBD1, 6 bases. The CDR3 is CASSLPGVFNEQFF. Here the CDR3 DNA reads TGTGCCAGCAGTTTACCAGGGGTGTTCAATGAGCAGTTCTTC.